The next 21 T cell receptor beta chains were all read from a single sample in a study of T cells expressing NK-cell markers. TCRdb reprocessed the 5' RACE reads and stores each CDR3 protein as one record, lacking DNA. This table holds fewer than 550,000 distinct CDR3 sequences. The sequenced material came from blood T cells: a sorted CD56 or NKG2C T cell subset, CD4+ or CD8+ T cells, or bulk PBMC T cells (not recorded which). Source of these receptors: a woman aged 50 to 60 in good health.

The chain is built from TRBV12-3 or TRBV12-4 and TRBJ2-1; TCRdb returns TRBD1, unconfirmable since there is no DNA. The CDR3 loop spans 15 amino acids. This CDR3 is CASSFYRRVYNEQFF.

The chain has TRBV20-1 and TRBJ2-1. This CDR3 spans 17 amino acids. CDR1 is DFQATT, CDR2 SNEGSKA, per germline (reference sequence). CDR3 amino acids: CSARIASGSPIYNEQFF.

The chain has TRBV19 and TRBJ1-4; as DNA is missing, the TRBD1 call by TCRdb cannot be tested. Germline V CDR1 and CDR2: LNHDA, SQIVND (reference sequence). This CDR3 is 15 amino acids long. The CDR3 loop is CASSTGQGQGEKLFF.

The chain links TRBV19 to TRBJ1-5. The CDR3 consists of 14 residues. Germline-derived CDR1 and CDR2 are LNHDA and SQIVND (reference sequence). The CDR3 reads CASTASFSNQPQHF.

CDR3 residues: CASLPVGTAEKLFF. The chain uses TRBV5-5 and TRBJ1-4. Germline-derived CDR1 and CDR2 are SGHKS and YYEKEE (reference sequence). CDR3 length: 14 amino acids.

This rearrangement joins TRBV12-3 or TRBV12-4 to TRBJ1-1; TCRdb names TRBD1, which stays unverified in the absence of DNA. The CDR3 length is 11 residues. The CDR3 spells CASSHRQAAFF.

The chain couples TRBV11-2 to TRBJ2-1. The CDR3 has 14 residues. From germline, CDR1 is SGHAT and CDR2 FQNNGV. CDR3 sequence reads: CASSLVRIANEQFF.

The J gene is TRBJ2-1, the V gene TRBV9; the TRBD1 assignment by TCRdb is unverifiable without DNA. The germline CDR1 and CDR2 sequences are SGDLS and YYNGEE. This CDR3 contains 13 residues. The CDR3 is CASGAAGVNEQFF.

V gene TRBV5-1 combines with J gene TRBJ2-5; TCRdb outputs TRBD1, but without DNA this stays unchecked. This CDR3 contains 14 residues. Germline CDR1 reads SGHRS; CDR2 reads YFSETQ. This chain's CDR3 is CASSGTGKQETQYF.

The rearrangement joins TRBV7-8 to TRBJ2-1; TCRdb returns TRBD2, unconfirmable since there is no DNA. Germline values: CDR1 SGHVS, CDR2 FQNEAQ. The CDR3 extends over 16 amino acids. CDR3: CASSFLTSGPYNEQFF.

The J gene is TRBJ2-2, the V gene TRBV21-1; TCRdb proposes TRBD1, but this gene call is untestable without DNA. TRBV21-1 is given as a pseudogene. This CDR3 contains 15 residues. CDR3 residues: CASSPLSGTDGELFF.

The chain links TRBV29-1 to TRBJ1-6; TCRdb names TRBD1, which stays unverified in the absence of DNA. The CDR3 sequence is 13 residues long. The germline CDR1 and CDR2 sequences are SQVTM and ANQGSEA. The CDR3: CSARDSSFSPLHF.

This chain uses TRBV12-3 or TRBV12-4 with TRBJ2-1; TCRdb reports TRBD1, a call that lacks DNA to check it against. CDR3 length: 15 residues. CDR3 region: CASSLTRIQRNEQFF.

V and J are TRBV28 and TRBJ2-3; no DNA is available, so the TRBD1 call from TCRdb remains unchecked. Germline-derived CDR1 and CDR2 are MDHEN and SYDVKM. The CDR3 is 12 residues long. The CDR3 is CASTTAPNAQYF.

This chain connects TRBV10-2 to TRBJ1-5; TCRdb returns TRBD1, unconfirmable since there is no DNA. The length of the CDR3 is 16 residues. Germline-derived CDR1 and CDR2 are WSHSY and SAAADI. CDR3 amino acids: CASSPGQGAGIQPQHF.

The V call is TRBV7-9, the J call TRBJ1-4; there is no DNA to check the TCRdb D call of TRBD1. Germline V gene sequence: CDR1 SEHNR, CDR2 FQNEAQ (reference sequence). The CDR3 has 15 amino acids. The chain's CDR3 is CASTVSGAGDEKLFF. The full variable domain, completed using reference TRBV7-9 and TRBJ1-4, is DTGVSQNPRHKITKRGQNVTFRCDPISEHNRLYWYRQTLGQGPEFLTYFQNEAQLEKSRLLSDRFSAERPKGSFSTLEIQRTEQGDSAMYLCASTVSGAGDEKLFFGSGTQLSVL.

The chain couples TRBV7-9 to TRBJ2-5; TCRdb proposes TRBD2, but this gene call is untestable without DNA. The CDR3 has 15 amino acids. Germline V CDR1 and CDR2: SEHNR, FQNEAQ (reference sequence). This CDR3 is CASKTSSGSGETQYF. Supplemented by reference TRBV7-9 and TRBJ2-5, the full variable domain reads DTGVSQNPRHKITKRGQNVTFRCDPISEHNRLYWYRQTLGQGPEFLTYFQNEAQLEKSRLLSDRFSAERPKGSFSTLEIQRTEQGDSAMYLCASKTSSGSGETQYFGPGTRLLVL.

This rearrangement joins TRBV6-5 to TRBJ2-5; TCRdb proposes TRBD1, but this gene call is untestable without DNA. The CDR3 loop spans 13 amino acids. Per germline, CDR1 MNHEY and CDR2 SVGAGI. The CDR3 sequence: CASISRQGETQYF.

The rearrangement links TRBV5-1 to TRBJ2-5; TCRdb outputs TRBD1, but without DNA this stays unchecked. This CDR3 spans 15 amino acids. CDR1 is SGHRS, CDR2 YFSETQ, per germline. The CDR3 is CASSYNTAPQETQYF.

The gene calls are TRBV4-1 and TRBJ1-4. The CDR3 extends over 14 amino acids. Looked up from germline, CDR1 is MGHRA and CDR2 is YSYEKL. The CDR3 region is CASSQSPTNEKLFF.

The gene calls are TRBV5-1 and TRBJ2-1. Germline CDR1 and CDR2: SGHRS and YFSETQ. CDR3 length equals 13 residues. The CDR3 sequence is CASSLVSRLEQFF.